A single sample is the source of the 6 T cell receptor beta chains below, sequenced in a study of graft-versus-host responses after intestinal transplantation. Sequencing used immunoSEQ multiplex PCR; TCRdb keeps in-frame clones, though not all of them. Among around 69,000 clones listed, 90% were seen once. What these receptors recognize is not known. Source: unstimulated CD8+ T cells sorted from spleen or lymph node cells, taken before transplant. These TCRs come from a human donor who was the organ donor for an intestinal transplant.

J is TRBJ2-2 and V is TRBV7-3, with D possibly TRBD2 on 6 matching bases. There are 14 residues in the CDR3. The V and J ends lost 4 bases and 5 bases respectively, with 11 bases between them. In germline, CDR1 is SGHTA, CDR2 FQGTGA. For the CDR3, the DNA is TGTGCCAGCAGCTGGGGGGTCCTGACCGGGGAGCTGTTTTTT. Translated: CASSWGVLTGELFF. Combining the CDR3 with reference TRBV7-3 and TRBJ2-2 gives the whole variable domain GAGVSQTPSNKVTEKGKYVELRCDPISGHTALYWYRQSLGQGPEFLIYFQGTGAADDSGLPNDRFFAVRPEGSVSTLKIQRTERGDSAVYLCASSWGVLTGELFFGEGSRLTVL.

J is TRBJ2-2 and V is TRBV4-2; D might be TRBD1 (5 bases). Germline assignment: CDR1 LGHNA and CDR2 YNFKEQ. V was clipped by 0 bases and J by 3 bases, with 11 bases between them. This CDR3 has 16 residues. The CDR3 spells CASSQEGAGDTGELFF. The CDR3 DNA sequence: TGTGCCAGCAGCCAAGAAGGGGCTGGGGACACCGGGGAGCTGTTTTTT.

The rearrangement links TRBV28 to TRBJ2-7, with 11 bases aligning to TRBD2. J gave up 10 bases and V 5 bases, and 13 bases lay outside the gene matches. The CDR3 spans 15 residues. Germline V gene sequence: CDR1 MDHEN, CDR2 SYDVKM. CDR3 nucleotides: TGTGCCAGCAGTCCCCTAGCGGGGGGACCCTCAGCTCAGTACGTC. Translation: CASSPLAGGPSAQYV.

The chain has TRBV6-1 and TRBJ2-1; 8 bases are a match to TRBD2. Germline V gene sequence: CDR1 MNHNS, CDR2 SASEGT. The CDR3 sequence is 18 residues long. J lost 6 bases, V lost 1 base, and 14 bases had no gene match. As DNA, the CDR3 is TGTGCCAGCAGTGAAGGACTAGCGTGGAGAGATAGGGCCAATGAGCAGTTCTTC. Protein sequence: CASSEGLAWRDRANEQFF.

V and J are TRBV5-6 and TRBJ2-7, with D perhaps matching TRBD1 (5 bases). The CDR3 runs 14 residues. Per the germline V gene, CDR1 is SGHDT and CDR2 is YYEEEE. V was shortened by 6 bases and J by 4 bases, with 17 bases between the two germline ends. Here the CDR3 reads CASNLEGVSYEQYV. In DNA, the CDR3 is TGTGCCAGCAATTTGGAAGGGGTATCTTACGAGCAGTACGTC.

The chain recombines TRBV14 with TRBJ2-1; possibly TRBD2 for D (5 bases). The length of the CDR3 is 12 residues. Trimming removed 4 bases from V and 10 bases from J, with 11 bases in between. Germline CDR1 reads SGHDN; CDR2 reads FVKESK. CDR3 protein: CASSPSTREQFF. CDR3 DNA sequence: TGTGCCAGCAGCCCGAGCACTAGGGAGCAGTTCTTC.